These T cell receptor beta chains were read from a single sample in a study of T cell changes during pregnancy in multiple sclerosis. Clones were sequenced by immunoSEQ multiplex PCR, and TCRdb holds only the in-frame ones, with some missing. This table has about 110,000 clones, about 90% appearing once. The input for sequencing was peripheral blood, taken before pregnancy. The receptor set was obtained from a female donor with multiple sclerosis, enrolled in a pregnancy study. Each CDR3 is given with its conserved first and last residue. A D gene is named only where the DNA matches it firmly. Rows give clone size only sometimes, using once, few, many, or a class for an expanded clone.

CASSYARGREKLFF	TGTGCCAGCAGCTACGCCAGGGGGCGTGAAAAACTGTTTTTT	TRBJ1-4	TRBD1	TRBV28	NA
CASRHDREETQYF	TGTGCCAGCAGACACGACAGGGAAGAGACCCAGTACTTC	TRBJ2-5	TRBD1	TRBV27	NA
CSVGGTSGRDTQYF	TGCAGCGTCGGAGGGACTAGCGGGCGGGATACGCAGTATTTT	TRBJ2-3	TRBD2	TRBV29-1	once
CASSGGGQTSTDTQYF	TGCGCCAGCAGCGGGGGGGGCCAAACTAGCACAGATACGCAGTATTTT	TRBJ2-3	NA	TRBV5-1	NA
CASLIEYRGLGNQPQHF	TGTGCCAGCCTAATAGAATACAGGGGATTGGGCAATCAGCCCCAGCATTTT	TRBJ1-5	TRBD1	TRBV19	NA
CASSLQRSLLYEQYF	TGTGCCAGCAGCTTACAGCGGAGCCTGCTTTACGAGCAGTACTTC	TRBJ2-7	NA	TRBV11-2	NA
CASSSEGLKDYGYTF	TGTGCCAGCAGCTCCGAAGGACTCAAGGACTATGGCTACACCTTC	TRBJ1-2	NA	TRBV7-3	NA
CASKWQGVGNEQFF	TGTGCCAGTAAATGGCAGGGGGTAGGCAATGAGCAGTTCTTC	TRBJ2-1	TRBD1	TRBV19	NA
CASSLIDRGPFSLHF	TGTGCCAGCAGCCTAATAGACAGGGGCCCTTTTTCCCTCCACTTT	TRBJ1-6	TRBD1	TRBV14	NA
CASRFEGGSLYGYTF	TGTGCCAGCAGGTTTGAGGGGGGGTCCCTCTATGGCTACACCTTC	TRBJ1-2	NA	TRBV27	once
CASRATGDKNYGYTF	TGTGCCAGCAGGGCCACAGGAGATAAAAACTATGGCTACACCTTC	TRBJ1-2	NA	TRBV6-5	NA
CASSLEDKSPRLFF	TGTGCCAGCAGCTTAGAGGACAAGTCCCCGAGGCTGTTTTTT	TRBJ2-2	NA	TRBV13	NA
CASSYSGRGGNTIYF	TGTGCCAGCAGTTACTCGGGGAGAGGGGGAAACACCATATATTTT	TRBJ1-3	NA	TRBV6-6	NA
CASSPVSTSGGPTPPLNTQYF	TGTGCCAGCTCACCAGTTTCAACTAGCGGGGGGCCTACCCCCCCCCTAAATACGCAGTATTTT	TRBJ2-3	TRBD2	TRBV18	NA
CASWRGPGATGELFF	TGTGCCAGCTGGCGGGGACCTGGTGCGACCGGGGAGCTGTTTTTT	TRBJ2-2	NA	TRBV6-1	NA
CASSITGEEQFF	TGTGCCAGTAGTATAACGGGGGAGGAGCAGTTCTTC	TRBJ2-1	NA	TRBV19	NA
CASSPGTGPYEQYF	TGTGCCAGCAGCCCCGGGACAGGGCCCTACGAGCAGTACTTC	TRBJ2-7	TRBD1	TRBV7-9	once
CASSWGQGRNQPQHF	TGTGCCAGCAGTTGGGGACAGGGACGAAATCAGCCCCAGCATTTT	TRBJ1-5	TRBD1	TRBV28	NA
CAISELVAGIHGIIYEQYF	TGTGCCATCAGTGAGTTGGTAGCGGGTATACACGGGATAATCTACGAGCAGTACTTC	TRBJ2-7	TRBD2	TRBV10-3	NA
CASSFVAGGRVETQYF	TGTGCCAGCAGTTTTGTAGCGGGGGGGAGGGTAGAGACCCAGTACTTC	TRBJ2-5	TRBD2	TRBV28	NA
CASSSLDAVDWGTDTQYF	TGTGCCAGCTCATCCCTCGACGCCGTCGACTGGGGCACAGATACGCAGTATTTT	TRBJ2-3	NA	TRBV18	NA